Listed below are T cell receptor beta chains from one sample, sequenced in a study of blood T cell repertoires in COVID-19. TCRdb's copy holds only in-frame clones and misses some; the assay was immunoSEQ multiplex PCR. The sample records approximately 220,000 clones, 81% being singletons. Sequencing input: peripheral blood. The receptors were sampled from a woman older than 75 with acute or convalescent COVID-19. Each CDR3 is given with its conserved first and last residue. The order of the fields is J gene, D gene, clone size, V gene, CDR3 DNA, CDR3 protein. A D gene is named only where the DNA matches it firmly. Rows give clone size only sometimes, using once, few, many, or a class for an expanded clone.

j_gene: TRBJ2-7; d_gene: .; abundance: .; v_gene: TRBV7-9; CDR3nt: TGTGCCAGCAGCTCCTCAGGGGCTGCCTACGAGCAGTACTTC; CDR3aa: CASSSSGAAYEQYF
j_gene: TRBJ2-1; d_gene: TRBD2; abundance: once; v_gene: TRBV14; CDR3nt: TGTGCCAGCAGCCAATGGCGGGGGTCCTACAATGAGCAGTTCTTC; CDR3aa: CASSQWRGSYNEQFF
j_gene: TRBJ2-3; d_gene: TRBD1; abundance: once; v_gene: TRBV29-1; CDR3nt: TGCAGCGGCCCGTTGACAGGGCCTAACACAGATACGCAGTATTTT; CDR3aa: CSGPLTGPNTDTQYF
j_gene: TRBJ2-7; d_gene: TRBD2; abundance: .; v_gene: TRBV5-4; CDR3nt: TGTGCCAGCAGCTCGCCGGGACTAGCGGGAGTGGGGCAGTACTTC; CDR3aa: CASSSPGLAGVGQYF
j_gene: TRBJ2-7; d_gene: .; abundance: .; v_gene: TRBV2; CDR3nt: TGTGCCAGCAGTGGCGGCGGCAACCTTTCCTACGAGCAGTACTTC; CDR3aa: CASSGGGNLSYEQYF
j_gene: TRBJ1-6; d_gene: TRBD1; abundance: .; v_gene: TRBV9; CDR3nt: TGTGCCAGCAGCGTAGGGGCAGGGGGAGATTCACCCCTCCACTTT; CDR3aa: CASSVGAGGDSPLHF
j_gene: TRBJ2-3; d_gene: TRBD2; abundance: once; v_gene: TRBV5-4; CDR3nt: TGTGCCAGCAGCTTGGCCCGGGGCGGGAGTCCAGATACGCAGTATTTT; CDR3aa: CASSLARGGSPDTQYF
j_gene: TRBJ1-2; d_gene: TRBD1; abundance: .; v_gene: TRBV6-1; CDR3nt: TGTGCCAGCAGTGATTGGGACAGGCCTTATGGCTACACCTTC; CDR3aa: CASSDWDRPYGYTF
j_gene: TRBJ1-1; d_gene: .; abundance: .; v_gene: TRBV20-1; CDR3nt: TGCAGTGCTAGTGCAGGGGTTCGGACTGAAGCTTTCTTT; CDR3aa: CSASAGVRTEAFF
j_gene: TRBJ2-2; d_gene: TRBD1; abundance: few; v_gene: TRBV27; CDR3nt: TGTGCCAGCAGACCGCGGACAGGGGGGCCCGGGGAGCTGTTTTTT; CDR3aa: CASRPRTGGPGELFF
j_gene: TRBJ2-3; d_gene: TRBD1; abundance: .; v_gene: TRBV6-6; CDR3nt: TGTGCCAGCAGACGGGGACAGGGGGCAGATACGCAGTATTTT; CDR3aa: CASRRGQGADTQYF
j_gene: TRBJ1-3; d_gene: .; abundance: .; v_gene: TRBV7-3; CDR3nt: TGTGCCAGCAGCTTACGGGATCTAACCGGAAACACCATATATTTT; CDR3aa: CASSLRDLTGNTIYF
j_gene: TRBJ1-2; d_gene: TRBD1; abundance: few; v_gene: TRBV19; CDR3nt: TGTGCCAGTAGTACGACCCAGGACAGGGGATGGTATGGCTACACCTTC; CDR3aa: CASSTTQDRGWYGYTF
j_gene: TRBJ1-2; d_gene: TRBD1; abundance: .; v_gene: TRBV6-1; CDR3nt: TGTGCCAGCAGTGAAGGATTCGTGGGCAGGGGGGACTATGGCTACACCTTC; CDR3aa: CASSEGFVGRGDYGYTF
j_gene: TRBJ2-3; d_gene: .; abundance: .; v_gene: TRBV5-1; CDR3nt: TGCGCCAGCAGCTTGGCCCTAGCAAGGGATCCCGTCCTAGGAGATACGCAGTATTTT; CDR3aa: CASSLALARDPVLGDTQYF
j_gene: TRBJ2-2; d_gene: TRBD1; abundance: .; v_gene: TRBV18; CDR3nt: TGTGCCAGCTCACCGCGTCCCAGGGGGCTTCGGGACACCGGGGAGCTGTTTTTT; CDR3aa: CASSPRPRGLRDTGELFF
j_gene: TRBJ2-7; d_gene: .; abundance: .; v_gene: TRBV28; CDR3nt: TGTGCCAGCAGTTTCGGCGGGCCACCCTACGAGCAGTACTTC; CDR3aa: CASSFGGPPYEQYF
j_gene: TRBJ2-1; d_gene: TRBD2; abundance: .; v_gene: TRBV14; CDR3nt: TGTGCCAGCAGCCAAGGATTAGCGGGATACAATGAGCAGTTCTTC; CDR3aa: CASSQGLAGYNEQFF
j_gene: TRBJ1-4; d_gene: TRBD1; abundance: .; v_gene: TRBV19; CDR3nt: TGTGCCAGTAGTTTTCGACAGGGGGCAACCACTAATGAAAAACTGTTTTTT; CDR3aa: CASSFRQGATTNEKLFF